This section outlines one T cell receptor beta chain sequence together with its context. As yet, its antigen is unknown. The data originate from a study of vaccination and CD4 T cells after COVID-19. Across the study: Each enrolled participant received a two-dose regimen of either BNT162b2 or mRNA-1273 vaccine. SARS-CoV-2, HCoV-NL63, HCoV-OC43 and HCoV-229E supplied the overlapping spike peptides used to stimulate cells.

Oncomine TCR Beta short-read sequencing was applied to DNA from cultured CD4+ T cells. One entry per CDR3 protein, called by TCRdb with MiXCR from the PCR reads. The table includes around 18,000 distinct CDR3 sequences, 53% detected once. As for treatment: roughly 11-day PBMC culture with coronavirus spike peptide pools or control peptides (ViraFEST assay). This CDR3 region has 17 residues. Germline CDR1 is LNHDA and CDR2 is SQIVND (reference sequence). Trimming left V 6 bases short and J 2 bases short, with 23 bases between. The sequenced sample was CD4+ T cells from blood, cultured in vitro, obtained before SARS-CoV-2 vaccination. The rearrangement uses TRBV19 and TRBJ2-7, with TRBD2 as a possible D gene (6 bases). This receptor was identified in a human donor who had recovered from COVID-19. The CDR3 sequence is CASRPGVNPAEAYEQYF. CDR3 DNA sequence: TGTGCCAGTAGACCGGGGGTTAATCCGGCGGAGGCCTACGAGCAGTACTTC. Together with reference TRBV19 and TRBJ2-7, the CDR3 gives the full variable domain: DGGITQSPKYLFRKEGQNVTLSCEQNLNHDAMYWYRQDPGQGLRLIYYSQIVNDFQKGDIAEGYSVSREKKESFPLTVTSAQKNPTAFYLCASRPGVNPAEAYEQYFGPGTRLTVT.